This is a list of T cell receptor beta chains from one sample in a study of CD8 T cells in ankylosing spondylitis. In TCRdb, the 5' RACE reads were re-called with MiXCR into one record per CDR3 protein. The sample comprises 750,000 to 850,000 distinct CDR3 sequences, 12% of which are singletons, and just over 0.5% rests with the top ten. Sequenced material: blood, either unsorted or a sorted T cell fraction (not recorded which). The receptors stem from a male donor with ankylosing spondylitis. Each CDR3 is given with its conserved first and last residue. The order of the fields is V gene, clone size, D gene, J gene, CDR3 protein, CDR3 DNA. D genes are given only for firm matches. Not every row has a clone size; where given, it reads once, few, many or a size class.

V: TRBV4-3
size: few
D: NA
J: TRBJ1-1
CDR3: CASSQDLVWRTEAFF
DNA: TGCGCCAGCAGCCAAGATCTGGTCTGGAGGACTGAAGCTTTCTTT

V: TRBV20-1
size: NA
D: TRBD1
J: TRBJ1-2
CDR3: CSAPPAQGIYGYTF
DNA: TGCAGTGCTCCGCCCGCACAGGGGATCTATGGCTACACCTTC

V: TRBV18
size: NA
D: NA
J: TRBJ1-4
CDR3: CASSPAAGKKLFF
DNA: TGTGCCAGCTCACCGGCGGCAGGGAAAAAACTGTTTTTT

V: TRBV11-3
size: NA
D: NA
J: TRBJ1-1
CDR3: CASSFGASEAFF
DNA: TGTGCCAGCAGCTTCGGGGCTTCTGAAGCTTTCTTT

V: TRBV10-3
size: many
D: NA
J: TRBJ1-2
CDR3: CAISEARGDGYTF
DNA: TGTGCCATCAGTGAAGCGAGGGGTGATGGCTACACCTTC

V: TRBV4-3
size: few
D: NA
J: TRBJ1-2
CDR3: CASSQEWRQGRGYTF
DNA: TGCGCCAGCAGCCAAGAGTGGCGTCAGGGACGGGGCTACACCTTC

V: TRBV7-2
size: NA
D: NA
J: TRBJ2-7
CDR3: CASSLVARDYEQYF
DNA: TGTGCCAGCAGCTTAGTCGCCAGGGACTACGAGCAGTACTTC

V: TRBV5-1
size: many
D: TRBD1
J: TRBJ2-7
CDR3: CASSSGPGQDYEQYF
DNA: TGCGCCAGCAGCTCGGGACCGGGACAGGATTACGAGCAGTACTTC

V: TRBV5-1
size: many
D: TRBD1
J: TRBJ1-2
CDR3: CASSLGTGNAGYTF
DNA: TGCGCCAGCAGCCTGGGGACAGGGAATGCTGGCTACACCTTC

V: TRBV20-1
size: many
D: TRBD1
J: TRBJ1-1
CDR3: CSARVQGASGGAFF
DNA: TGCAGTGCTAGAGTACAGGGGGCGTCTGGAGGGGCTTTCTTT

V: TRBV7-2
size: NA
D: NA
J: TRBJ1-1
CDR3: CASSTRSPTEAFF
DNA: TGTGCCAGCAGCACTAGAAGCCCCACTGAAGCTTTCTTT

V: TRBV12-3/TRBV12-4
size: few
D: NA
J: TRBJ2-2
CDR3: CASSFGRTGELFF
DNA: TGTGCCAGCAGTTTCGGTCGAACCGGGGAGCTGTTTTTT

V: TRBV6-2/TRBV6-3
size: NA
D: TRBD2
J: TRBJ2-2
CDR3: CASSKTSGKAGELFF
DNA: TGTGCCAGCAGTAAGACTAGCGGGAAAGCCGGGGAGCTGTTTTTT

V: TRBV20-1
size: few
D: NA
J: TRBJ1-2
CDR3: CSARDPNRGYTF
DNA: TGCAGTGCTAGAGACCCCAATCGTGGCTACACCTTC

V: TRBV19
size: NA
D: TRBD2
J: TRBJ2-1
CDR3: CASSYSGLAEYNEQFF
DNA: TGTGCCAGTAGCTATTCGGGACTAGCGGAGTACAATGAGCAGTTCTTC

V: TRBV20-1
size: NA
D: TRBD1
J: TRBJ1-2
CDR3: CSARDPRGGDGYTF
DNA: TGCAGTGCTAGAGATCCCCGAGGGGGCGATGGCTACACCTTC

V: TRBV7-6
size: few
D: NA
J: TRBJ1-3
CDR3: CASSDPRTRVSGNTIYF
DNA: TGTGCCAGCAGCGACCCTCGAACCAGGGTATCGGGAAACACCATATATTTT

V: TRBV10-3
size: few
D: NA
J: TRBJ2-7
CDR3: CAITLDTNGEQYF
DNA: TGTGCCATCACCCTAGACACAAACGGCGAGCAGTACTTC

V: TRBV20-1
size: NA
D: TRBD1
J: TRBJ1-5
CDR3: CSANPGTGSGQPQHF
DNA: TGCAGTGCTAACCCCGGGACAGGGAGCGGACAGCCCCAGCATTTT

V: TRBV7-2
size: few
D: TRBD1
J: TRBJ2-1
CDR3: CASSLPRTGAYNEQFF
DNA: TGTGCCAGCAGCTTACCCCGGACAGGGGCCTACAATGAGCAGTTCTTC

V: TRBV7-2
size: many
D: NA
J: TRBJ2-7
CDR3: CASSLSPSYEQYF
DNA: TGTGCCAGCAGCTTAAGCCCCTCCTACGAGCAGTACTTC

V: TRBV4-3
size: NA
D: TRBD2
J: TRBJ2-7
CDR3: CASSQRAGGLYEQYF
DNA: TGCGCCAGCAGCCAACGAGCGGGAGGGCTCTACGAGCAGTACTTC

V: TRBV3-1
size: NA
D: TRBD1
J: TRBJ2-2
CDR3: CASSLGTGVNTGELFF
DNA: TGTGCCAGCAGCCTAGGGACAGGGGTGAACACCGGGGAGCTGTTTTTT

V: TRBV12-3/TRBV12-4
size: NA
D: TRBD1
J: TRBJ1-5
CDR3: CASRPGQVDQPQHF
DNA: TGTGCCAGCAGGCCCGGACAGGTGGATCAGCCCCAGCATTTT

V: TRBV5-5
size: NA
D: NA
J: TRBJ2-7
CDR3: CASSSGLAPEQYF
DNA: TGTGCCAGCAGCTCGGGGCTGGCTCCCGAGCAGTACTTC

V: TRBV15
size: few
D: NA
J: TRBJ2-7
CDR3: CATSRGYAAEQYF
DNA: TGTGCCACCAGCAGAGGGTATGCGGCTGAGCAGTACTTC

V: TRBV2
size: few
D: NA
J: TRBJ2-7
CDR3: CASVVSYEQYF
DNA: TGTGCCAGCGTGGTTAGCTACGAGCAGTACTTC

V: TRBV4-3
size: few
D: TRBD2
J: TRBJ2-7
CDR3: CASSQVGLAGMYF
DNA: TGCGCCAGCAGCCAAGTAGGCCTAGCGGGAATGTACTTC

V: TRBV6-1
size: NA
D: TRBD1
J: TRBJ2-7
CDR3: CASSIGQGATYEQYF
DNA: TGTGCCAGCAGTATAGGACAGGGGGCGACCTACGAGCAGTACTTC

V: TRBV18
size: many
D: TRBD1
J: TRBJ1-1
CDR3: CASSATGLDTEAFF
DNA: TGTGCCAGCTCAGCGACAGGGCTGGACACTGAAGCTTTCTTT

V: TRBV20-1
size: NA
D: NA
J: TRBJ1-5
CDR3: CSAREGLFSNQPQHF
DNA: TGCAGTGCTAGAGAGGGACTCTTTAGCAATCAGCCCCAGCATTTT

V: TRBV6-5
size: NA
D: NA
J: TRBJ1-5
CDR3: CASILGVNQPQHF
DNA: TGTGCCAGCATTTTAGGGGTCAATCAGCCCCAGCATTTT

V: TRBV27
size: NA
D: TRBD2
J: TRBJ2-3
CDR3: CASSHWGLAADTQYF
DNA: TGTGCCAGCAGCCACTGGGGACTAGCGGCAGATACGCAGTATTTT

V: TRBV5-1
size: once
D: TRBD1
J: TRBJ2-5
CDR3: CASSGTGGSRQTQYF
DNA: TGCGCCAGCAGCGGAACAGGGGGAAGTCGGCAGACCCAGTACTTC

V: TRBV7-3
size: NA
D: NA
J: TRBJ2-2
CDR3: CASSRQRPGELFF
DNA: TGTGCCAGCAGCCGACAGCGTCCCGGGGAGCTGTTTTTT

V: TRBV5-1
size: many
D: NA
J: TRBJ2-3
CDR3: CASSLKTAHTQYF
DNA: TGCGCCAGCAGCTTAAAAACAGCCCATACGCAGTATTTT